The following is a T cell receptor beta chain sequence with its context. Antigen specificity is unknown. The germline CDR1 and CDR2 sequences are LNHDA and SQIVND (reference sequence). The CDR3 spans 13 residues. The V end lost 9 bases, the J end lost 10 bases, and 21 bases lay between the germline ends. The sample belongs to a study of cytomegalovirus exposure and HLA in healthy donors. Notes on the study in general: Rarity marked most TCR sequences, yet some public TCRs occurred in many donors. The classifier, whose performance was assessed in both the original and validation cohorts, reportedly diagnosed cytomegalovirus status with high specificity and sensitivity.

Libraries were prepared by immunoSEQ multiplex PCR; TCRdb keeps only in-frame clonotypes and omits some of them. The data show 85,000 to 90,000 clones, 95% to 98% seen once. The TCR sequence derives from a man between 18 and 29 years old in good health and CMV-seronegative. Sequencing was carried out using PBMCs. The chain is built from TRBV19 and TRBJ1-2; D unclear. CDR3 DNA sequence: TGTGCCAGCAACCCCCGGGAGAAGGATGCCTACACCTTC. This encodes CASNPREKDAYTF. The complete variable domain, with remaining parts taken from reference TRBV19 and TRBJ1-2, reads DGGITQSPKYLFRKEGQNVTLSCEQNLNHDAMYWYRQDPGQGLRLIYYSQIVNDFQKGDIAEGYSVSREKKESFPLTVTSAQKNPTAFYLCASNPREKDAYTFGSGTRLTVV.